The clone carrying this T cell receptor beta chain showed up many times. Its antigen is still unknown. The V end lost 6 bases, the J end lost 9 bases, and 15 bases lay between the germline ends. The CDR3 covers 12 residues. Time point here: newly diagnosed GD, antithyroid drugs for less than 3 months. The TCR library was made from RNA that had been extracted from PBMCs in TRIzol. Libraries of TCR beta came from iRepertoire HTBI primers plus Arm-PCR of CDR3 regions. TCRdb reprocessed the multiplex PCR reads via MiXCR and lists one record per CDR3 protein. The sample lists approximately 350,000 distinct CDR3 sequences; about 10% were seen once. This record comes from a study of regulatory T cells in long-lasting Graves disease. Regarding the study as a whole: There were preferences for TRBV28, TRBJ1-2 and TRBJ2-5 in persistent disease.

This sample also appeared in a second study, on T cells in Graves' hyperthyroidism and ophthalmopathy.

The material sequenced was peripheral blood mononuclear cells (PBMCs), taken at new diagnosis, from a patient treated with antithyroid drugs. The receptor comes from a young woman with Graves disease. The gene calls are TRBV12-3 or TRBV12-4 and TRBJ2-7, with D perhaps TRBD1 (6 bases). The CDR3 region is CASSLTGEVQYV. CDR3 DNA: TGTGCCAGCAGCCTGACAGGAGAGGTGCAGTACGTC.